The clone carrying this TCR beta chain showed up just once. What it binds is unknown. The protocol was immunoSEQ multiplex PCR, while the TCRdb copy is restricted to in-frame clones and leaves out a portion. The data show around 15,000 clones, with 75% to 90% seen just once and around 8% held by the top ten. The sample comes from a study of T cells and Merkel cell carcinoma outcomes. Study conclusions and caveats: Reportedly, T-cell repertoire with density predicts Merkel cell carcinoma outcomes.

Trimming removed 7 bases at V and 4 bases at J, with 19 bases between. This CDR3 is 15 amino acids long. Germline CDR1 is SNHLY and CDR2 is FYNNEI. This sequence originates from a human donor with Merkel cell carcinoma. J is TRBJ1-1 and V is TRBV2; maybe TRBD1 (5 bases). The sample consisted of tumor tissue from Merkel cell carcinoma. CDR3 sequence: CASIPRGVRSTEAFF. The CDR3 DNA is TGTGCCAGCATTCCCCGGGGGGTTCGGAGCACTGAAGCTTTCTTT.